This entry lists 14 T cell receptor beta chains sequenced from one sample in a study of shared clonotypes between healthy human individuals. Assay used: immunoSEQ multiplex PCR; TCRdb lists only in-frame clones, some missing. The sample holds roughly 2,000,000 clones, around 95% seen once. Positively selected for CCR7, the CD45RO-negative cells used as naive CD8 cells excluded terminally differentiated effector memory CD45RA+ cells. Sequenced material: naive CD8+ T cells from PBMCs. Every receptor here comes from a man between 18 and 29 years old in good health. Some clones in this sample may be carry-over from other donors' samples.

Of note for this clone: This sample includes further DNA sequences coding for the same CDR3. This chain connects TRBV4-1 to TRBJ1-2; D might be TRBD1 (5 bases). From germline, CDR1 is MGHRA and CDR2 YSYEKL. CDR3 length: 14 residues. The V end lost 3 bases, the J end lost 5 bases, and 13 bases lay between the germline ends. CDR3: CASSQGTGVYGYTF. Here the CDR3 DNA reads TGCGCCAGCAGCCAGGGGACGGGGGTATATGGCTACACCTTC.

The V and J genes are TRBV7-9 and TRBJ1-2, with D maybe TRBD1 (5 bases). Trimming left V 4 bases short and J 8 bases short, with 17 bases between. From germline, CDR1 is SEHNR and CDR2 FQNEAQ (reference sequence). The length of the CDR3 is 14 residues. In DNA form, the CDR3 reads TGTGCCAGCAGCTACCCCCTAGGGGCTCCCGGCTACACCTTC. Translating it yields CASSYPLGAPGYTF.

This chain joins TRBV7-9 and TRBJ1-4; D remains ambiguous. V was cut by 2 bases and J by 0 bases, with 10 bases left in between. Germline assignment: CDR1 SEHNR and CDR2 FQNEAQ (reference sequence). The CDR3 covers 16 residues. As DNA, the CDR3 is TGTGCCAGCAGCTTAAAACACACGACAACTAATGAAAAACTGTTTTTT. The encoded protein is CASSLKHTTTNEKLFF.

This chain links TRBV4-3 with TRBJ2-1; a possible D gene is TRBD2 (6 bases). Germline lookup yields CDR1 LGHNA and CDR2 YSLEER. CDR3 length: 15 residues. V was clipped by 1 base and J by 4 bases, with 11 bases between them. As DNA, the CDR3 is TGCGCCAGCAGCCAAGTAGCGGCACCTTACAATGAGCAGTTCTTC. It yields the protein CASSQVAAPYNEQFF.

The chain joins TRBV7-2 to TRBJ1-1; D might be TRBD1 (5 bases). The germline V gene has CDR1 SGHTA and CDR2 FQGNSA. Between the trimmed V and J ends, which lost 6 bases and 0 bases, there was a span of 14 bases. The CDR3 length is 15 residues. The CDR3: CASRRGRLMNTEAFF. The CDR3 DNA reads as TGTGCCAGCAGGAGGGGCAGACTCATGAACACTGAAGCTTTCTTT.

This clone was found once. The chain carries TRBV27 and TRBJ2-7, with 8 bases lining up with TRBD1. The V segment lost 7 bases and the J segment 4 bases; nucleotides outside the gene matches: 15. This CDR3 contains 16 residues. Germline-derived CDR1 and CDR2 are MNHEY and SMNVEV (reference sequence). The CDR3, as DNA: TGTGCCAGCAAAGGGTCATTACAGGGGGAGATTTACGAGCAGTACTTC. Encoded protein: CASKGSLQGEIYEQYF.

With regard to this clone: Different DNA sequences within this sample yield the same CDR3. The chain joins TRBV5-6 to TRBJ2-1; D gene uncertain. The germline V and J ends were trimmed by 0 bases and 6 bases, with 4 bases remaining between them. Germline V gives CDR1 SGHDT, CDR2 YYEEEE. The CDR3 is 12 amino acids. The DNA of the CDR3 is TGTGCCAGCAGCTTGGGCCCCAATGAGCAGTTCTTC. It codes for CASSLGPNEQFF.

The chain links TRBV7-2 to TRBJ1-5; D gene uncertain. V was shortened by 1 base and J by 3 bases, with 13 bases between the two germline ends. This CDR3 region has 16 residues. Germline assignment: CDR1 SGHTA and CDR2 FQGNSA. The CDR3 region is CASSLERGLYNQPQHF. CDR3 DNA: TGTGCCAGCAGCTTAGAAAGAGGGCTGTACAATCAGCCCCAGCATTTT.

This chain links TRBV28 with TRBJ2-4; the match to TRBD2 covers 10 bases. Trimming cost V 1 base and J 6 bases; bases outside gene matches: 6. Germline CDR1 is MDHEN and CDR2 is SYDVKM. The CDR3 consists of 16 residues. CDR3 bases: TGTGCCAGCAGTTTATTCCTCAAGCGGGAGGGAAACATTCAGTACTTC. Its translation: CASSLFLKREGNIQYF.

V gene TRBV7-9 combines with J gene TRBJ1-6; D ambiguous. V was clipped by 6 bases and J by 10 bases, with 16 bases between them. This CDR3 region has 14 residues. Germline CDR1 and CDR2: SEHNR and FQNEAQ (reference sequence). CDR3 sequence: CASSTREGDSPLHF. CDR3 coding DNA: TGTGCCAGCAGTACACGGGAGGGAGACTCACCCCTCCACTTT.

The chain is built from TRBV9 and TRBJ2-4, with TRBD2 as a possible D gene (5 bases). The CDR3 contains 16 residues. Trimming left V 0 bases short and J 1 base short, with 11 bases between. Germline CDR1 and CDR2: SGDLS and YYNGEE. CDR3 DNA: TGTGCCAGCAGCGTAGAAGGACTCGGGGCCAAAAACATTCAGTACTTC. Residues: CASSVEGLGAKNIQYF.

This chain connects TRBV19 to TRBJ1-2, with a possible D match to TRBD1 (6 bases). Trimming cost V 6 bases and J 4 bases, with 12 bases left between them. The CDR3 is 13 residues long. Per germline, CDR1 LNHDA and CDR2 SQIVND (reference sequence). CDR3 sequence (DNA): TGTGCCAGTAGGGACGGACAGTCCTATGGCTACACCTTC. Translation gives CASRDGQSYGYTF.

The J gene is TRBJ2-1, the V gene TRBV5-3, with a weak D call TRBD2 (5 bases). TRBV5-3 is an open reading frame whose function is uncertain. The CDR3 consists of 16 residues. With 1 base removed from V and 5 bases from J, the gap between germline ends came to 16 bases. This CDR3 reads CARSLPRLIPNNEQFF. In DNA, the CDR3 is TGTGCCAGAAGCTTGCCCCGACTAATCCCCAACAATGAGCAGTTCTTC.

The J gene is TRBJ2-7, the V gene TRBV5-5, with D perhaps TRBD1 (5 bases). Germline V gene lookup returns CDR1 SGHKS and CDR2 YYEKEE (reference sequence). The CDR3 is 13 amino acids. V lost 2 bases and J 3 bases, leaving 9 bases between the germline ends. DNA for the CDR3: TGTGCCAGCAGCTTAATGCAGGGCTACGAGCAGTACTTC. Its translation: CASSLMQGYEQYF.